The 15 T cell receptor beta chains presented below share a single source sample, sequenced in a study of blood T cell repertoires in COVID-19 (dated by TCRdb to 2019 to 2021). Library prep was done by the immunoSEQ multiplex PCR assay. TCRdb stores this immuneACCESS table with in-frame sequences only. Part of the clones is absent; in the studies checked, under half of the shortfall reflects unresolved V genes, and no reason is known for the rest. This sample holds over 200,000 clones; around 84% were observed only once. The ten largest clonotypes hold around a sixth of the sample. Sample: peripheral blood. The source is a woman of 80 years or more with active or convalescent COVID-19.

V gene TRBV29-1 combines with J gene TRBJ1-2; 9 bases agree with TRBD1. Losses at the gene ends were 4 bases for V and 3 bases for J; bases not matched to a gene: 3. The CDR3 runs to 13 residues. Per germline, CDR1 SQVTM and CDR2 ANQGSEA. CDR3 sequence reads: CSVADRGDYGYTF. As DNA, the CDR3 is TGCAGCGTTGCAGACAGGGGGGACTATGGCTACACCTTC.

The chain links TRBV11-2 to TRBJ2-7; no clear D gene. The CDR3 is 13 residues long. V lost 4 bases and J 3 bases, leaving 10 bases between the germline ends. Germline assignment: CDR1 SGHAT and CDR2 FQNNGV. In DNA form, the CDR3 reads TGTGCCAGCAGCTCCCAAAGACACTACGAGCAGTACTTC. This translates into CASSSQRHYEQYF.

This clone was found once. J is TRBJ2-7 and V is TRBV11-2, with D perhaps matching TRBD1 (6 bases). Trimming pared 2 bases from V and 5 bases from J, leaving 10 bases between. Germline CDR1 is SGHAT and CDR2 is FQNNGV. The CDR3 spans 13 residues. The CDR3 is CASSLTGWNEQYF. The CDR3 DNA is TGTGCCAGCAGCTTAACAGGGTGGAACGAGCAGTACTTC.

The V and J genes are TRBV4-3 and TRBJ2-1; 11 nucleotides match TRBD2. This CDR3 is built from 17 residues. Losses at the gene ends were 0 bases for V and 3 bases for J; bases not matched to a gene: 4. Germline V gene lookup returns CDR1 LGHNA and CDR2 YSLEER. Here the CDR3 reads CASSQDAGTSGYNEQFF. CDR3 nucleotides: TGCGCCAGCAGCCAAGATGCGGGGACTAGCGGCTACAATGAGCAGTTCTTC.

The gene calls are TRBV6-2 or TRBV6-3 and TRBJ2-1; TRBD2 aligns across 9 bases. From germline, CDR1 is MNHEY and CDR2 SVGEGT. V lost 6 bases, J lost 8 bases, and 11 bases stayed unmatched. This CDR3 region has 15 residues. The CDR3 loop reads CASSTGLARLHEQFF. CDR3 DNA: TGTGCCAGCAGCACCGGACTAGCGAGACTTCATGAGCAGTTCTTC.

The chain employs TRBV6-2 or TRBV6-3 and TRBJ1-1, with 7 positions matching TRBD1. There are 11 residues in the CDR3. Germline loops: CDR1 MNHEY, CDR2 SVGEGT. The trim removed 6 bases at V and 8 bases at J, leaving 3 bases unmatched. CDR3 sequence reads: CASSEQGEAFF. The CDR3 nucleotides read TGTGCCAGCAGCGAACAGGGGGAAGCTTTCTTT.

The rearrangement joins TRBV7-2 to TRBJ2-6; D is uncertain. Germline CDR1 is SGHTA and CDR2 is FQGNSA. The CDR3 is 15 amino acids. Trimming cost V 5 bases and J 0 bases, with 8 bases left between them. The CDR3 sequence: CASSPSSSGANVLTF. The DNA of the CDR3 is TGTGCCAGCAGCCCTAGTAGCTCTGGGGCCAACGTCCTGACTTTC.

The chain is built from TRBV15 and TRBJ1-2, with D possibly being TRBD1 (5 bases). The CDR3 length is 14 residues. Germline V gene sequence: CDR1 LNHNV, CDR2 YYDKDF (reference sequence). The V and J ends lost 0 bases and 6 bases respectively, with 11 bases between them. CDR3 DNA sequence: TGTGCCACCAGCAGAGATGGGGCAGTGAATGGCTACACCTTC. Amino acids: CATSRDGAVNGYTF.

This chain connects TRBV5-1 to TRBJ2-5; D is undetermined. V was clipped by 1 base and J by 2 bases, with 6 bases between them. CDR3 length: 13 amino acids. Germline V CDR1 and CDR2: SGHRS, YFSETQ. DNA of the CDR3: TGCGCCAGCAGCTTGAATCCACAAGAGACCCAGTACTTC. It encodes CASSLNPQETQYF.

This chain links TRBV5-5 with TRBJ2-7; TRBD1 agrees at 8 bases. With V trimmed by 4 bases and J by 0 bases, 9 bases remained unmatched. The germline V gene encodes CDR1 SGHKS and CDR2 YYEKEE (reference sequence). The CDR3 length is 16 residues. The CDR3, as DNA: TGTGCCAGCAGCCCACCCGGGACAGGCCACTCCTACGAGCAGTACTTC. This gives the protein CASSPPGTGHSYEQYF.

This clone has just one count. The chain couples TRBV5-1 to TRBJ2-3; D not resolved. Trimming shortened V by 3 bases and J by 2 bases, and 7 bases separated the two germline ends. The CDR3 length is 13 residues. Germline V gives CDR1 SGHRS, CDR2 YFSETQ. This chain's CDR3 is CASSSLTTDTQYF. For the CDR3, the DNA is TGCGCCAGCAGCTCCCTAACCACAGATACGCAGTATTTT.

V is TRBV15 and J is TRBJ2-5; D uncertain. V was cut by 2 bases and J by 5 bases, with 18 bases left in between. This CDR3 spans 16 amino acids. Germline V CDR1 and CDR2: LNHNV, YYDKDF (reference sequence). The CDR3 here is CATSRTPTKISETQYF. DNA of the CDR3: TGTGCCACCAGCAGAACCCCGACAAAGATCAGCGAGACCCAGTACTTC.

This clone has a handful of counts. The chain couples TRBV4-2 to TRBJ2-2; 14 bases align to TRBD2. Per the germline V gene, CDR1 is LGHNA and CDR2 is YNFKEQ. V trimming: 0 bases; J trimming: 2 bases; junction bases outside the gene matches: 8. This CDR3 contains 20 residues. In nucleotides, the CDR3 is TGTGCCAGCAGCCAAGATCGAAGGACTAGCGGGGGGACTAACACCGGGGAGCTGTTTTTT. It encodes CASSQDRRTSGGTNTGELFF.

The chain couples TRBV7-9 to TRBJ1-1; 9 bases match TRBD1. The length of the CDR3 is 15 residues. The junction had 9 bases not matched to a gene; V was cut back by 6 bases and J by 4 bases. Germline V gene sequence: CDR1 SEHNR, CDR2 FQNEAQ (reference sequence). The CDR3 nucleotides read TGTGCCAGCAGTCAAGACCTGGACAGGGGCACTGAAGCTTTCTTT. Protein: CASSQDLDRGTEAFF.

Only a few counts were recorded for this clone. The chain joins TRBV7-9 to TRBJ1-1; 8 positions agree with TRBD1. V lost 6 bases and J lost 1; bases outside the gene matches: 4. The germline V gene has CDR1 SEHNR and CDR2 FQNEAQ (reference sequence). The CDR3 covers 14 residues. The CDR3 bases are TGTGCCAGCAGTGTGGGACAGGAGAACACTGAAGCTTTCTTT. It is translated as CASSVGQENTEAFF.